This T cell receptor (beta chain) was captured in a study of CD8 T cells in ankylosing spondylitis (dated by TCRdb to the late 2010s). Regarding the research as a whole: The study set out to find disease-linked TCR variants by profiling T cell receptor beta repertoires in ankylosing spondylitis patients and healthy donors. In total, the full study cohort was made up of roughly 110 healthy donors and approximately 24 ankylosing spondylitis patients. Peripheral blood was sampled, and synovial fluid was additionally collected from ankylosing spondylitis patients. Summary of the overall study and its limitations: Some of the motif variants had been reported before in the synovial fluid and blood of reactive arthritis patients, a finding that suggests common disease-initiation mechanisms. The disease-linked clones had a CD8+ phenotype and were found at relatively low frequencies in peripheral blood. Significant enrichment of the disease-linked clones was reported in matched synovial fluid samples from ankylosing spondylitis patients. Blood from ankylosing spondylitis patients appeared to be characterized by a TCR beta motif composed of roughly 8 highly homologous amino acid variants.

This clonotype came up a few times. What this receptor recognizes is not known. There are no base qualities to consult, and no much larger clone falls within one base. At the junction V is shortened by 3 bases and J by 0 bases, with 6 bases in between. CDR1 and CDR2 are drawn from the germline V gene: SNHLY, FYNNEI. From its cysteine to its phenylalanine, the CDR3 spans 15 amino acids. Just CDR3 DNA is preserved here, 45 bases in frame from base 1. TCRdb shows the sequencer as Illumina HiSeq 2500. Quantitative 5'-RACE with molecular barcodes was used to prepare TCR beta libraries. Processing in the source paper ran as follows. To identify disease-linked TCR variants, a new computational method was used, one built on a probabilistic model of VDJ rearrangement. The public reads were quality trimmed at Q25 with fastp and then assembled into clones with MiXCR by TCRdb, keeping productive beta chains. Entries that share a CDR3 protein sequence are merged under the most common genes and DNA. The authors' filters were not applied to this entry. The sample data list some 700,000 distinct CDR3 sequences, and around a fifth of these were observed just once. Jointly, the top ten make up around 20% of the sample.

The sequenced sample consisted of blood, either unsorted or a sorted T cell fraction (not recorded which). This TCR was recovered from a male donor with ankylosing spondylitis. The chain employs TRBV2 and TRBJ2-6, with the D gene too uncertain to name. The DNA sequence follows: TGTGCCAGCAGTGAGCGGTCCTCTGGGGCCAACGTCCTGACTTTC. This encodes CASSERSSGANVLTF. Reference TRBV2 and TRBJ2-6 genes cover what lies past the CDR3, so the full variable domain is EPEVTQTPSHQVTQMGQEVILRCVPISNHLYFYWYRQILGQKVEFLVSFYNNEISEKSEIFDDQFSVERPDGSNFTLKIRSTKLEDSAMYFCASSERSSGANVLTFGAGSRLTVL.